What follows describes a single T cell receptor (beta chain). The antigen is unknown. V was clipped by 5 bases and J by 2 bases, with 17 bases between them. The CDR3 length is 16 residues. Looked up from germline, CDR1 is LNHDA and CDR2 is SQIVND (reference sequence). These data are taken from a study of shared clonotypes between healthy human individuals. General study points: Donor clonotype sharing was expected to depend on sequencing depth. Naive subsets usually exceeded memory subsets in estimated richness. Several donors held about 5% of naive CD4 clonotypes in common.

Only in-frame clones appear in the TCRdb table, and some are missing; sequencing was by immunoSEQ multiplex PCR. This table has just over 2,000,000 clones, about 95% appearing once. What was sequenced was naive CD4+ T cells sorted from blood. Regarding subset: CD45RA+ positively selected. V gene TRBV19 combines with J gene TRBJ2-3, with D perhaps matching TRBD1 or TRBD2 (5 bases each). This sequence originates from a man younger than 35 in good health. The CDR3 DNA sequence: TGTGCCAGTAGTTGGGATCCGGGGCGATCCACAGATACGCAGTATTTT. This encodes CASSWDPGRSTDTQYF. The variable domain in full, completed from reference TRBV19 and TRBJ2-3, reads DGGITQSPKYLFRKEGQNVTLSCEQNLNHDAMYWYRQDPGQGLRLIYYSQIVNDFQKGDIAEGYSVSREKKESFPLTVTSAQKNPTAFYLCASSWDPGRSTDTQYFGPGTRLTVL.